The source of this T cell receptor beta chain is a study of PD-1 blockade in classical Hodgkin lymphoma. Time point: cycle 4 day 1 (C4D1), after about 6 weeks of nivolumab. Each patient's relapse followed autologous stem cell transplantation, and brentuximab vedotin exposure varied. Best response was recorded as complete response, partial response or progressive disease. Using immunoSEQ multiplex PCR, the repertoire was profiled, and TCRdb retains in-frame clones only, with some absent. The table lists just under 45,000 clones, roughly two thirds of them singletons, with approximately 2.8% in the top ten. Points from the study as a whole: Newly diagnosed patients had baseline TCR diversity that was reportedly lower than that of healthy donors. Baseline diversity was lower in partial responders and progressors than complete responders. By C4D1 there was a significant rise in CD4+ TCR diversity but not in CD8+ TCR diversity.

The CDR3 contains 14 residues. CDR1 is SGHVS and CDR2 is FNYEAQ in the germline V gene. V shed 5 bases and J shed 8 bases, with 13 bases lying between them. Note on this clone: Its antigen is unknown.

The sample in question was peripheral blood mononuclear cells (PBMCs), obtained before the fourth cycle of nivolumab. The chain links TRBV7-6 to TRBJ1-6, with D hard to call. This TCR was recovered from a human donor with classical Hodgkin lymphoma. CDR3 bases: TGTGCCAGCAGCCTTATGGGCGGTGATTCACCCCTCCACTTT. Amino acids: CASSLMGGDSPLHF.